This T cell receptor beta chain emerged from a study of control samples from healthy donors and cancer patients. Here immunoSEQ multiplex PCR was the method, and the copy in TCRdb shows in-frame clones only, minus some. This sample has about 220,000 clones, with roughly 94% found just once. Germline V gene sequence: CDR1 SGDLS, CDR2 YYNGEE. This CDR3 comprises 14 residues. Trimming shortened V by 0 bases and J by 1 base, and 7 bases separated the two germline ends. The sequenced material came from blood. The source is a man aged 50 to 60 in good health. The chain employs TRBV9 and TRBJ1-1; no firm D call. The CDR3 DNA is TGTGCCAGCAGCGTAGATTTAGCGAACACTGAAGCTTTCTTT. Translated, it gives CASSVDLANTEAFF.